The clone carrying this TCR beta chain came up once. Its target is not known. This entry is derived from a study of shared clonotypes between healthy human individuals. Study information: Donors had three CD4 naive, three CD4 memory, two CD8 naive and one CD8 memory plate apiece.

The repertoire was sequenced with immunoSEQ multiplex PCR; TCRdb's copy has only in-frame clones and lacks some. The repertoire holds roughly 2.1 million clones, with approximately 94% as singletons. CD45RO-negative, CCR7-positively selected cells formed the naive CD8 fraction, excluding terminally differentiated effector memory CD45RA+ cells. Germline lookup yields CDR1 SQVTM and CDR2 ANQGSEA. V dropped 1 base and J dropped 1; count of bases not matched to a gene: 9. The CDR3 totals 16 residues. The study, taken as a whole, reports: Depth of sequencing was expected to influence donor clonotype sharing.

The chain carries TRBV29-1 and TRBJ1-1; 7 bases line up with TRBD1. Specimen: naive CD8+ T cells from PBMCs. The TCR comes from a man aged 18 to 29 in good health. Some clones in this sample may be carry-over from other donors' samples. In nucleotides, the CDR3 is TGCAGCGTTGAAGGGACAGGCGAGGGAAGGAACACTGAAGCTTTCTTT. It yields the protein CSVEGTGEGRNTEAFF.